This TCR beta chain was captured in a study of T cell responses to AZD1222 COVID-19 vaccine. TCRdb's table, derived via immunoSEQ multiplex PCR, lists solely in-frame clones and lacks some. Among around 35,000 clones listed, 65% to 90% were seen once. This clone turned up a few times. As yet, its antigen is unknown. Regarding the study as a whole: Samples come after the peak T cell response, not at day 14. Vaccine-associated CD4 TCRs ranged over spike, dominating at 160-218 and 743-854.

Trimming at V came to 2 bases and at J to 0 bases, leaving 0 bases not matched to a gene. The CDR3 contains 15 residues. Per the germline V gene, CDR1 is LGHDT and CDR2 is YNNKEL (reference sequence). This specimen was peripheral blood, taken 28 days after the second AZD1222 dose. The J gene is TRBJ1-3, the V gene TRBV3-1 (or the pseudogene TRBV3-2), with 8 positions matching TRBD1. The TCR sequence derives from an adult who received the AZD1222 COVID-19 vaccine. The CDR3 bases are TGTGCCAGCAGCCAACAGGGGGCCTCTGGAAACACCATATATTTT. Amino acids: CASSQQGASGNTIYF.